One sample yielded the 31 T cell receptor beta chains listed below, sequenced in a study of blood T cells in healthy people across ages. With a J-beta primer mix and a sample-barcoded 5' primer, a second PCR ran about 7 to 12 cycles. TCRdb re-analysed the 5' RACE reads in MiXCR, keeping a single row per CDR3 protein. The table shows about a million distinct CDR3 sequences, with 51% occurring only once. The material sequenced was blood. These receptors were collected from a woman aged 55-69 years in good health.

V is TRBV20-1 and J is TRBJ2-1; 11 bases are a match to TRBD2. This CDR3 has 13 amino acids. The germline V gene has CDR1 DFQATT and CDR2 SNEGSKA (reference sequence). The CDR3 loop is CSRLAGTNNEQFF. In nucleotides, the CDR3 is TGCAGCCGACTAGCGGGAACAAACAATGAGCAGTTCTTC.

The rearrangement links TRBV15 to TRBJ2-3; 8 bases fit TRBD1. V lost 1 base and J lost 4; bases outside the gene matches: 4. CDR1 and CDR2 from the germline V gene are LNHNV and YYDKDF (reference sequence). The CDR3 extends over 15 amino acids. As DNA, the CDR3 is TGTGCCACCAGCAGAGGCGACAGGGGACCAGATACGCAGTATTTT. Translating gives CATSRGDRGPDTQYF.

The CDR3 nucleotides are TGCGCCAGCAGCCAAGCGACTAGCGGCCTTGGGGATACGCAGTATTTT. Protein sequence: CASSQATSGLGDTQYF. The rearrangement links TRBV4-3 to TRBJ2-3; 9 bases line up with TRBD2. Germline CDR1 LGHNA, CDR2 YSLEER. The J segment lost 6 bases and the V segment lost 1 base, leaving 8 bases of the junction unmatched. The CDR3 contains 16 residues.

The chain carries TRBV7-2 and TRBJ2-6; D unclear. The germline V gene has CDR1 SGHTA and CDR2 FQGNSA. Trimming took 2 bases from V and 0 from J, leaving 14 bases between them. The CDR3 loop spans 18 amino acids. The CDR3 spells CASSLIGQIGSGANVLTF. DNA of the CDR3: TGTGCCAGCAGCTTAATAGGTCAGATAGGCTCTGGGGCCAACGTCCTGACTTTC. The full variable domain, with the rest looked up from reference TRBV7-2 and TRBJ2-6, is GAGVSQSPSNKVTEKGKDVELRCDPISGHTALYWYRQSLGQGLEFLIYFQGNSAPDKSGLPSDRFSAERTGGSVSTLTIQRTQQEDSAVYLCASSLIGQIGSGANVLTFGAGSRLTVL.

This clonotype occurred many times. The CDR3 region is CASSLVSPEGYNEQFF. The CDR3 coding sequence is TGCGCCAGCAGCTTGGTTTCGCCCGAGGGATACAATGAGCAGTTCTTC. The chain combines TRBV5-1 with TRBJ2-1, with D tentatively TRBD2 (5 bases). Trimming cost V 0 bases and J 4 bases, with 14 bases left between them. The CDR3 is 16 amino acids. Germline values: CDR1 SGHRS, CDR2 YFSETQ.

This clonotype was picked up a small number of times. The chain recombines TRBV20-1 with TRBJ2-3, with D possibly being TRBD2 (5 bases). Trimming removed 6 bases from V and 6 bases from J, with 13 bases in between. The CDR3 has 12 residues. Germline CDR1 is DFQATT and CDR2 is SNEGSKA (reference sequence). The CDR3 loop is CSAEGRLDTQYF. For the CDR3, the DNA is TGCAGTGCCGAGGGCCGGCTGGATACGCAGTATTTT.

This sequence joins TRBV4-2 and TRBJ2-4; the D call may be TRBD1 or TRBD2 (6 bases each). V was trimmed by 0 bases and J by 5 bases, leaving 23 bases between them. The V gene's germline CDR1 is LGHNA and CDR2 YNFKEQ. This CDR3 has 19 residues. The DNA for the CDR3 is TGTGCCAGCAGCCAAGATCAACAAGGAGGGGGACCCCTCCAAAACATTCAGTACTTC. Translated: CASSQDQQGGGPLQNIQYF.

To note about this clonotype: A much larger clone is a single base away; this may be a read error. The chain combines TRBV7-2 with TRBJ2-3; TRBD2 matches 7 bases. The CDR3 loop spans 16 amino acids. Germline V lookup: CDR1 SGHTA, CDR2 FQGNSA. The CDR3 protein is CASGLSEGGPADTQYF. The DNA for the CDR3 is TGTGCCAGCGGCTTATCGGAGGGAGGGCCCGCAGATACGCAGTATTTT.

This chain joins TRBV29-1 and TRBJ1-1; the D gene is possibly TRBD1 (5 bases). Per germline, CDR1 SQVTM and CDR2 ANQGSEA. V lost 0 bases, J lost 2 bases, and 13 bases lay in between. The CDR3 has 15 residues. DNA of the CDR3: TGCAGCGTTGAAGACCGCCCGACAGCTAACACTGAAGCTTTCTTT. Encoded protein: CSVEDRPTANTEAFF.

This clonotype appeared a single time. This chain joins TRBV6-6 and TRBJ2-5; 10 bases align to TRBD2. CDR3 length: 16 residues. Per the germline V gene, CDR1 is MNHNY and CDR2 is SVGAGI (reference sequence). V was pared by 0 bases and J by 4 bases, with 5 bases of the junction left unmatched. CDR3 residues: CASSYSVLAGAETQYF. Here the CDR3 DNA reads TGTGCCAGCAGTTACTCCGTCCTAGCGGGAGCAGAGACCCAGTACTTC.

The genes are TRBV4-2 and TRBJ1-1, with no clear D. Germline-derived CDR1 and CDR2 are LGHNA and YNFKEQ. The V end was cut by 4 bases, the J end by 8 bases, with 20 bases between. CDR3 length equals 15 residues. CDR3 DNA: TGTGCCAGCAGCCCAAACGGCTCTTTCTTCCCCGAAGCTTTCTTT. It encodes CASSPNGSFFPEAFF.

Of note for this clonotype: The junction departs from the called germline gene at one end, perhaps through a read error. The rearrangement uses TRBV20-1 and TRBJ1-4; tentatively, D is TRBD1 (5 bases). The CDR3 spans 15 residues. Per the germline V gene, CDR1 is DFQATT and CDR2 is SNEGSKA (reference sequence). CDR3: CSATSPGQGVEELFF. In nucleotides, the CDR3 is TGCAGTGCTACCTCCCCAGGGCAGGGTGTTGAAGAACTGTTTTTT.

The CDR3 spells CASSTGTGLSYEQYF. The DNA for the CDR3 is TGTGCCAGCAGCACAGGGACAGGGCTTTCCTACGAGCAGTACTTC. This rearrangement joins TRBV9 to TRBJ2-7; 9 bases align to TRBD1. V trimming: 4 bases; J trimming: 1 base; junction bases outside the gene matches: 6. The V gene's germline CDR1 is SGDLS and CDR2 YYNGEE. The CDR3 contains 15 residues. The full variable domain, completed using reference TRBV9 and TRBJ2-7, is DSGVTQTPKHLITATGQRVTLRCSPRSGDLSVYWYQQSLDQGLQFLIQYYNGEERAKGNILERFSAQQFPDLHSELNLSSLELGDSALYFCASSTGTGLSYEQYFGPGTRLTVT.

This sequence joins TRBV15 and TRBJ2-4; the D gene is possibly TRBD1 (6 bases). The ends were cut back, 1 base at V and 2 bases at J, with 15 bases in the middle. The CDR3 runs to 17 residues. Germline CDR1 and CDR2: LNHNV and YYDKDF (reference sequence). Here the CDR3 DNA reads TGTGCCACCAGCAGAGTTTCGGATCGGGACACCAAAAACATTCAGTACTTC. Residues: CATSRVSDRDTKNIQYF.

J is TRBJ1-4 and V is TRBV5-1, with D unresolved. Germline assignment: CDR1 SGHRS and CDR2 YFSETQ. The V gene lost 4 bases and the J gene lost 8 bases, with 21 bases spanning the gap. This CDR3 region has 16 residues. The CDR3 bases are TGCGCCAGCAGCAAGGAAGGAGGGAGTTTCGGGGAAAAACTGTTTTTT. Translated, it gives CASSKEGGSFGEKLFF.

The rearrangement uses TRBV28 and TRBJ2-5, with a weak D call TRBD1 (5 bases). This CDR3 is built from 18 residues. The V gene's germline CDR1 is MDHEN and CDR2 SYDVKM. The ends were cut back, 3 bases at V and 3 bases at J, with 23 bases in the middle. CDR3: CASSFKQWIGEPKETQYF. CDR3 in DNA: TGTGCCAGCAGTTTTAAGCAATGGATAGGGGAACCCAAAGAGACCCAGTACTTC.

The V and J genes are TRBV6-1 and TRBJ2-1, with 8 bases identical to TRBD2. The germline V gene has CDR1 MNHNS and CDR2 SASEGT. Trimming removed 5 bases from V and 7 bases from J; junction bases left unmatched: 10. The CDR3 length is 15 residues. The DNA for the CDR3 is TGTGCCAGCAGTTCACCCGCGGGAGGCCGGAATGAGCAGTTCTTC. Encoded protein: CASSSPAGGRNEQFF.

The chain has TRBV6-5 and TRBJ1-2; D unresolved. Germline loops: CDR1 MNHEY, CDR2 SVGAGI. Trimming shortened V by 3 bases and J by 8 bases, and 16 bases separated the two germline ends. This CDR3 spans 14 amino acids. CDR3 sequence (DNA): TGTGCCAGCAGTTATGGCAAGGGATTTTGGGGCTACACCTTC. Its protein product is CASSYGKGFWGYTF.

The rearrangement links TRBV19 to TRBJ2-6; perhaps TRBD2 as D (6 bases). This CDR3 comprises 15 residues. Trimming pared 7 bases from V and 2 bases from J, leaving 12 bases between. From germline, CDR1 is LNHDA and CDR2 SQIVND (reference sequence). The CDR3 DNA reads TGTGCCAGTAACTCACGGGGGACTGGGGCCAACGTCCTGACTTTC. Protein sequence: CASNSRGTGANVLTF.

This clonotype was picked up many times. The chain has TRBV4-1 and TRBJ2-5; D may correspond to TRBD1 or TRBD2 (6 bases each). The V end lost 11 bases, the J end lost 2 bases, and 15 bases lay between the germline ends. Per the germline V gene, CDR1 is MGHRA and CDR2 is YSYEKL. This CDR3 is built from 13 residues. The CDR3, as DNA: TGCGCCTCCGCTACGGGGGCACAAGAGACCCAGTACTTC. Amino acid sequence: CASATGAQETQYF.

To note about this clonotype: Germline is not matched at one junction end, which may reflect a read error. J is TRBJ2-2 and V is TRBV11-3, with 9 positions matching TRBD2. Germline lookup yields CDR1 SGHNT and CDR2 YENEEA. The CDR3 sequence is 15 residues long. The CDR3 coding sequence is TGTGTCAGCAGCTTAGGACTAGCGAGCACCGGGGAGCTGTTTTTT. Translating it yields CVSSLGLASTGELFF.

The chain has TRBV15 and TRBJ2-5, with 8 bases matching TRBD1. The V and J ends lost 0 bases and 5 bases, in that order; junction bases with no gene match: 5. The CDR3 spans 15 residues. Per the germline V gene, CDR1 is LNHNV and CDR2 is YYDKDF (reference sequence). CDR3 sequence: CATSRDFTGGETQYF. In nucleotides, the CDR3 is TGTGCCACCAGCAGAGATTTTACAGGGGGGGAGACCCAGTACTTC.

The chain recombines TRBV3-1 with TRBJ2-3, with 10 bases that match TRBD2. The CDR3 is made up of 13 amino acids. V was pared by 8 bases and J by 7 bases, with 6 bases of the junction left unmatched. In germline, CDR1 is LGHDT, CDR2 YNNKEL (reference sequence). This CDR3 reads CASHGTSAYTQYF. Written as DNA, the CDR3 is TGTGCCAGCCACGGGACTAGCGCATATACGCAGTATTTT.

This rearrangement joins TRBV20-1 to TRBJ1-5; D assignment may be TRBD1 or TRBD2 (5 bases each). The J call may be incorrect, as the DNA end agrees better with TRBJ2-3. The CDR3 totals 13 residues. Germline values: CDR1 DFQATT, CDR2 SNEGSKA (reference sequence). The CDR3 DNA follows: TGCAGTGCTAGTCTCGGGGCCAATCAGCCCCAGTATTTT. Translating it yields CSASLGANQPQYF.

The chain recombines TRBV24-1 with TRBJ2-5; D not certain. The V and J ends lost 0 bases and 5 bases respectively, with 9 bases between them. CDR1 is KGHDR, CDR2 SFDVKD, per germline. There are 14 residues in the CDR3. The chain's CDR3 is CATSDLDTPETQYF. CDR3 bases: TGTGCCACCAGTGATTTGGACACGCCGGAGACCCAGTACTTC.

The V call is TRBV7-2, the J call TRBJ2-3; maybe TRBD2 (6 bases). Deletions cut 0 bases from V and 8 bases from J, with 18 bases between. This CDR3 contains 16 residues. CDR1 SGHTA and CDR2 FQGNSA come from the germline V gene. The CDR3 bases are TGTGCCAGCAGCTTAGCCGTAAGCGGGCGATTTAGTACGCAGTATTTT. Its protein is CASSLAVSGRFSTQYF.

This clonotype was counted only a few times. The rearrangement links TRBV20-1 to TRBJ2-3, with D perhaps TRBD1 or TRBD2 (5 bases each). Trimming took off 6 bases at V and 0 bases at J, with 16 bases between the two ends. Per the germline V gene, CDR1 is DFQATT and CDR2 is SNEGSKA (reference sequence). The CDR3 extends over 15 amino acids. This CDR3 reads CSAMGRGGSTDTQYF. In DNA, the CDR3 is TGCAGTGCAATGGGACGGGGTGGAAGCACAGATACGCAGTATTTT.

Comment on this clonotype: Compared with germline, one end of the junction differs, possibly owing to a read error. This chain connects TRBV7-9 to TRBJ2-1, with TRBD2 matching over 7 bases. Germline V gives CDR1 SEHNR, CDR2 FQNEAQ (reference sequence). This CDR3 region has 14 residues. The CDR3 loop reads CASSLAALYNEQFF. The CDR3 DNA reads as TGTGCCAGCAGCCTAGCGGCCCTCTACAATGAGCAGTTCTTC. Complete variable domain (other parts from reference TRBV7-9 and TRBJ2-1): DTGVSQNPRHKITKRGQNVTFRCDPISEHNRLYWYRQTLGQGPEFLTYFQNEAQLEKSRLLSDRFSAERPKGSFSTLEIQRTEQGDSAMYLCASSLAALYNEQFFGPGTRLTVL.

This clonotype was observed a few times. The chain recombines TRBV9 with TRBJ1-4; 8 nucleotides align to TRBD1. Trimming cost V 3 bases and J 7 bases; bases outside gene matches: 11. The CDR3 has 16 amino acids. CDR1 SGDLS and CDR2 YYNGEE come from the germline V gene. The CDR3 sequence is CASSASPGGAGEKLFF. The CDR3 DNA follows: TGTGCCAGCAGCGCAAGTCCAGGGGGCGCGGGTGAAAAACTGTTTTTT. Full variable domain (remainder filled in from reference TRBV9 and TRBJ1-4): DSGVTQTPKHLITATGQRVTLRCSPRSGDLSVYWYQQSLDQGLQFLIQYYNGEERAKGNILERFSAQQFPDLHSELNLSSLELGDSALYFCASSASPGGAGEKLFFGSGTQLSVL.

On this clonotype itself: At one end the junction does not follow the germline gene, possibly because of a read error. The gene calls are TRBV29-1 and TRBJ2-5; the D gene could be TRBD1 or TRBD2 (5 bases each). The CDR3 runs 14 residues. CDR1 and CDR2 (germline): SQVTM, ANQGSEA. CDR3 in amino acids: CSSVTGGMQGTQYF. The CDR3 bases are TGCAGCTCTGTGACTGGGGGTATGCAAGGGACCCAGTACTTC.

V gene TRBV6-5 combines with J gene TRBJ2-7; TRBD2 matches 7 bases. This CDR3 has 16 residues. Germline trimming cut 6 bases from V and 0 bases from J; bases unmatched to any gene: 11. Germline CDR1 is MNHEY and CDR2 is SVGAGI. CDR3 region: CASSPLLAGRSYEQYF. The CDR3 DNA sequence: TGTGCCAGCAGCCCTCTTTTAGCGGGCCGCTCCTACGAGCAGTACTTC.